This entry describes one TCR beta chain. This entry belongs to a study of blood T cell repertoires in COVID-19. Study details: There were acute and convalescent COVID-19 samples, and they came from the United States, Italy and Spain. In each case, the material was cDNA or gDNA derived from T cells, B-cell-depleted T cells, or PBMCs.

In the original processing: How many nucleated cells were present was estimated from reference gene primer amplification. Profiled with immunoSEQ multiplex PCR; TCRdb holds only in-frame clones, not every one. The V and J calls and clone size were taken over from that table, and D and trimming were inferred from the DNA. In the table there are 100,000 to 150,000 clones, about four fifths of which are singletons. Sequencing used peripheral blood. The clonotype comes from a man aged 60 to 69 with active or convalescent COVID-19.

The CDR3 DNA reads TGTGCCAGCAGCGGAGCAAGGGCTAGCGACGCCAAATTTCAAGAGACCCAGTACTTC. Amino acids: CASSGARASDAKFQETQYF. The V call is TRBV5-4, the J call TRBJ2-5; D may be TRBD2 (6 bases). Trimming took off 4 bases at V and 2 bases at J, with 27 bases between the two ends. The CDR3 spans 19 residues. Germline V gene data show CDR1 as SGHNT and CDR2 as YYREEE (reference sequence).